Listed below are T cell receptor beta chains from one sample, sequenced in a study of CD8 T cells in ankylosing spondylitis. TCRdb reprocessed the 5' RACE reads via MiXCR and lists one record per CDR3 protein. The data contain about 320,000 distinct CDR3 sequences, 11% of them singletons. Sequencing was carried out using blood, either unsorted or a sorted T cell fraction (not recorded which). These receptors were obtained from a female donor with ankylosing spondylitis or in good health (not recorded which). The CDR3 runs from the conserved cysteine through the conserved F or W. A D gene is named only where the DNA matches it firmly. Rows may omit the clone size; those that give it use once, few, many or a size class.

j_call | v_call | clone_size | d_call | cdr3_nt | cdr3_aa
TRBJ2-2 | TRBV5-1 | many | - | TGCGCCAGCAGCTTGGACGCCGGGGAGCTGTTTTTT | CASSLDAGELFF
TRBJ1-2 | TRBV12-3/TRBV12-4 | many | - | TGTGCCAGCAGGAGAGGGTTGAGAGGGTATGGCTACACCTTC | CASRRGLRGYGYTF
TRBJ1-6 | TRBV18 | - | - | TGTGCCAGCTCACCCAATGAGGGTTCACCCCTCCACTTT | CASSPNEGSPLHF
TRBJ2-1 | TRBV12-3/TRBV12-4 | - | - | TGTGCCAGCAGTTTAGGGGCGGAGTTAGCGTACAATGAGCAGTTCTTC | CASSLGAELAYNEQFF
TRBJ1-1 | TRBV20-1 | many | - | TGCAGTGCTAGTGACCTCGTCAGAAACACTGAAGCTTTCTTT | CSASDLVRNTEAFF
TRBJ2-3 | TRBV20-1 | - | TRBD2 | TGCAGTGCTAGCCTAGCGGGGGGTCGGAATACGCAGTATTTT | CSASLAGGRNTQYF
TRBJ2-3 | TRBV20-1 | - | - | TGCAGTGCTAGAGAGGGGAGGACTCCCACAGATACGCAGTATTTT | CSAREGRTPTDTQYF
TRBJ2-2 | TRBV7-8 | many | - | TGTGCCAGCAGCTTGGTGGGGATTAACACCGGGGAGCTGTTTTTT | CASSLVGINTGELFF
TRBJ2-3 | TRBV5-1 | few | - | TGCGCCAGCAGCATGACCAGCACAGATACGCAGTATTTT | CASSMTSTDTQYF
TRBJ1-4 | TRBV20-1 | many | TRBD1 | TGCAGTGCTAGCGACAGGGGCCAAGAGGGAAAACTGTTTTTT | CSASDRGQEGKLFF